This T cell receptor beta chain was identified during a study of radiotherapy plus CTLA-4 blockade in lung cancer. Those patients who had chemo-refractory metastatic non-small-cell lung cancer were given focal radiation along with CTLA-4 blockade through ipilimumab. The repertoire was sequenced with immunoSEQ multiplex PCR; TCRdb's copy has only in-frame clones and lacks some. This sample has approximately 80,000 clones, with 70% to 85% found just once. The CDR3 runs 14 residues. Trimming cost V 7 bases and J 7 bases, with 19 bases left between them. CDR1 is MDHEN, CDR2 SYDVKM, per germline. This clone was counted only a few times.

The sample here was peripheral blood, taken from a patient treated with radiotherapy plus ipilimumab. The chain employs TRBV28 and TRBJ1-2; a weak D match, TRBD1 (5 bases). This receptor was taken from a human donor with non-small cell lung cancer who had stable disease on radiotherapy plus ipilimumab. The CDR3 region is CASTRFIGGGGYTF. CDR3 nucleotides: TGTGCCAGCACCAGGTTTATTGGGGGTGGTGGCTACACCTTC.